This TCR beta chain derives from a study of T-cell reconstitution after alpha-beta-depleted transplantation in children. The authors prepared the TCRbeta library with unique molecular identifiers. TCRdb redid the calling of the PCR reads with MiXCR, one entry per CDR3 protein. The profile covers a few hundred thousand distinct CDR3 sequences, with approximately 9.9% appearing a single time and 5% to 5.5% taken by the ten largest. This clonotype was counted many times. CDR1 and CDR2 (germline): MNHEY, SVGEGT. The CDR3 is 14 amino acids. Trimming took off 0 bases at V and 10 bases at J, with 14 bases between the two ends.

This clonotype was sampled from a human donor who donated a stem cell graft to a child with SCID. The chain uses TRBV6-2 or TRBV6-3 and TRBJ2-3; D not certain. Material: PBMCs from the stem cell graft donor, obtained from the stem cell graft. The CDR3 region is CASSYSSRRASQYF. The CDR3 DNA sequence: TGTGCCAGCAGTTACTCGTCCAGAAGGGCCTCGCAGTATTTT.